The rows below give T cell receptor beta chains drawn from one sample of a study of cytomegalovirus exposure and HLA in healthy donors. Clones were sequenced by immunoSEQ multiplex PCR, and TCRdb holds only the in-frame ones, with some missing. The repertoire table contains approximately 140,000 clones. The material sequenced was PBMCs. The receptors were sampled from a woman between 40 and 50 years old in good health and CMV-seronegative. The CDR3 runs from the conserved cysteine through the conserved F or W. The order of the fields is D gene, J gene, V gene, CDR3 DNA, CDR3 protein. The D gene is left open where the match is weak.

NA,TRBJ1-1,TRBV25-1,TGTGCCAGCAGTGAGTCAGGGGTGGGGAACACTGAAGCTTTCTTT,CASSESGVGNTEAFF
NA,TRBJ1-2,TRBV6-6,TGTGCCAGCAGACATGCTGTCCCCAATCATGGCTACACCTTC,CASRHAVPNHGYTF
NA,TRBJ2-5,TRBV29-1,TGCAGCGTTGAAGGGAGCAGGGGCGAGACCCAGTACTTC,CSVEGSRGETQYF
NA,TRBJ2-2,TRBV18,TGTGCCAGCTCACGTCGACAGGAGAGGAACACCGGGGAGCTGTTTTTT,CASSRRQERNTGELFF
NA,TRBJ1-2,TRBV4-3,TGCGCCAGCAGCCAAGATCGGGAAATTTCTGGCTACACCTTC,CASSQDREISGYTF
NA,TRBJ1-1,TRBV11-3,TGTGCCAGCAGCCGGGGGGGCGCAGGCACTGAAGCTTTCTTT,CASSRGGAGTEAFF
TRBD1,TRBJ1-4,TRBV13,TGTGCCAGCAGCTACGCCGGGGGACAGGGAGGGGGGGGTGAAAAACTGTTTTTT,CASSYAGGQGGGGEKLFF
NA,TRBJ2-5,TRBV7-9,TGTGCCAGCAGCTTTTCGGTCCAAGAGACCCAGTACTTC,CASSFSVQETQYF
NA,TRBJ1-1,TRBV7-2,TGTGCCAGCAGCTCGACCTCAGGCACTGAAGCTTTCTTT,CASSSTSGTEAFF
TRBD2,TRBJ2-1,TRBV11-2,TGTGCCAGCACATTATTAGCGGGGGGCTCCTACAATGAGCAGTTCTTC,CASTLLAGGSYNEQFF
NA,TRBJ2-5,TRBV18,TGTGCCAGCTCACCGTCCAGGGGAGAGACCCAGTACTTC,CASSPSRGETQYF
TRBD1,TRBJ2-3,TRBV5-1,TGCGCCAGCAGCTTGGCGGACAGGCGGTTAGATACGCAGTATTTT,CASSLADRRLDTQYF
TRBD2,TRBJ2-5,TRBV12-5,TGTGCTAGTGGTGGGGGTATAGCGGGGGATGTGGAGACCCAGTACTTC,CASGGGIAGDVETQYF
NA,TRBJ2-3,TRBV10-2,TGCGCCAGCAGTGACCCCGGGGGAACAGATACGCAGTATTTT,CASSDPGGTDTQYF
NA,TRBJ2-2,TRBV7-7,TGTGCTAGCAGCCCCCGAGGGGGAAATTCCGCCGGGGAGCTGTTTTTT,CASSPRGGNSAGELFF
TRBD1,TRBJ2-1,TRBV7-2,TGTGCCAGCAGCCCGCAGAATACAGGGGGGAGGAATGAGCAGTTCTTC,CASSPQNTGGRNEQFF
NA,TRBJ2-1,TRBV11-2,TGTGCCAGCAGCTTAGTTTGGAGCGGGCCGAACAATGAGCAGTTCTTC,CASSLVWSGPNNEQFF
TRBD1,TRBJ1-1,TRBV14,TGTGCCAGCAGCCAAGACGTGGGACAGAGGAACACTGAAGCTTTCTTT,CASSQDVGQRNTEAFF
NA,TRBJ1-1,TRBV7-2,TGTGCCAGCAGCTTAGGAGGGATCCCTGAAGCTTTCTTT,CASSLGGIPEAFF
TRBD1,TRBJ1-2,TRBV5-4,TGTGCCAGCAGCTCCCGGGACAGGAGGTGCACCTTC,CASSSRDRRCTF
TRBD1,TRBJ1-4,TRBV28,TGTGCCAGCAGGCCGGGACAGGGGCGTGAAAAACTGTTTTTT,CASRPGQGREKLFF
TRBD1,TRBJ1-2,TRBV7-2,TGTGCCAGCAGCCGGGACAGGACCGATGGCTACACCTTC,CASSRDRTDGYTF
TRBD1,TRBJ1-5,TRBV19,TGTGCCAGTAGACATCAGGGGGAGAATCAGCCCCAGCATTTT,CASRHQGENQPQHF
NA,TRBJ1-2,TRBV4-3,TGCGCCAGCAGCCAAGCCGGCCTGAGGGATTGGGACTATGGCTACACCTTC,CASSQAGLRDWDYGYTF